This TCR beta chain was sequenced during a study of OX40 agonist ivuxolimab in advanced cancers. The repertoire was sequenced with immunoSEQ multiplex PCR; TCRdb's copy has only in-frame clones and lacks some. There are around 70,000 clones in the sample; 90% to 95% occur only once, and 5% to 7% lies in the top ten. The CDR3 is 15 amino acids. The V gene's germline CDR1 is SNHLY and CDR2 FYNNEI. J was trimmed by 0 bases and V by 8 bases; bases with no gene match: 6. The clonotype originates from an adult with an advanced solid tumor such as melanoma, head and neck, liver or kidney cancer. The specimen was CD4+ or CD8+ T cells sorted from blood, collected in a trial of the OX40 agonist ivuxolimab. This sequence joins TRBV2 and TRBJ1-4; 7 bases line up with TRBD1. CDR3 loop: CASWDSKSTNEKLFF. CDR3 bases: TGTGCCAGCTGGGACAGTAAATCAACTAATGAAAAACTGTTTTTT.